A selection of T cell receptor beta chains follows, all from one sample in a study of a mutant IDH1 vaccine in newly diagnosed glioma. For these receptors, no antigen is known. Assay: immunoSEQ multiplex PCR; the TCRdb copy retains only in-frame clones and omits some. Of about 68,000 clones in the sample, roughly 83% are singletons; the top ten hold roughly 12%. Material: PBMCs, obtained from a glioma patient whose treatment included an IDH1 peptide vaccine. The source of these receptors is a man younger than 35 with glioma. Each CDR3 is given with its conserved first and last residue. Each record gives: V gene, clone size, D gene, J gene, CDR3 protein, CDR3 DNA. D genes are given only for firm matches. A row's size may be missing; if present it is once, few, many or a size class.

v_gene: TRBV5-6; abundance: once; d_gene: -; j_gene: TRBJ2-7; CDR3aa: CASSPVPGVPNEQYF; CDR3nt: TGTGCCAGCAGCCCTGTCCCAGGGGTCCCTAACGAGCAGTACTTC
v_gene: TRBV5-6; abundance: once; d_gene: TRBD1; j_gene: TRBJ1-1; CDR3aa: CASSWAQGADTEAFF; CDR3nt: TGTGCCAGCAGCTGGGCACAGGGGGCAGACACTGAAGCTTTCTTT
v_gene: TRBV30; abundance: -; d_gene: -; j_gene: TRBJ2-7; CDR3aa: CAWSLLPIYEQYF; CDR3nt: TGTGCCTGGAGTCTCCTCCCCATCTACGAGCAGTACTTC
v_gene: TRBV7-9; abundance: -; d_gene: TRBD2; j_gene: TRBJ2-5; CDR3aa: CASSWSGRVGETQYF; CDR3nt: TGTGCCAGCAGCTGGAGCGGGAGGGTCGGGGAGACCCAGTACTTC
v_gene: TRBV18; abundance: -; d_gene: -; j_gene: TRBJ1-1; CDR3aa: CASSPQGTDTEAFF; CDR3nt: TGTGCCAGCTCACCACAGGGAACGGACACTGAAGCTTTCTTT
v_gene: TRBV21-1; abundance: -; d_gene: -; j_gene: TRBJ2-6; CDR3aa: CASSKDPGANVLTF; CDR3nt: TGTGCCAGCAGCAAAGACCCTGGGGCCAACGTCCTGACTTTC
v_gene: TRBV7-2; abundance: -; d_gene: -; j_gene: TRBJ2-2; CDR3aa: CASSEGVFNTGELFF; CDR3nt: TGTGCCAGCAGCGAAGGGGTCTTTAACACCGGGGAGCTGTTTTTT
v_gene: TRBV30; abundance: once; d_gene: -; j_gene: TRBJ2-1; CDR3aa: CACPDSTYNEQFF; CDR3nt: TGTGCCTGTCCAGACAGCACCTACAATGAGCAGTTCTTC
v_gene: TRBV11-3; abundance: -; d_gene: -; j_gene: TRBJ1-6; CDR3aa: CASSLGRGRRDSPLHF; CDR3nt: TGTGCCAGCAGCTTAGGAAGAGGGAGGCGCGATTCACCCCTCCACTTT
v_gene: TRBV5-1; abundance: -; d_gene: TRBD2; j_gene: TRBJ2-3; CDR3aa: CASSGKDRAGADTQYF; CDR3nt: TGCGCCAGCAGCGGGAAGGACAGAGCGGGGGCAGATACGCAGTATTTT
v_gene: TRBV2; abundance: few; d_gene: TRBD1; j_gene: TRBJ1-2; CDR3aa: CASSVSDRGDYGYTF; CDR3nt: TGTGCCAGCAGTGTCTCGGACAGGGGTGACTATGGCTACACCTTC
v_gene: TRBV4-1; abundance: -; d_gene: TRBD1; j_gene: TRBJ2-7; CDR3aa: CASSSTSGTGNYEQYF; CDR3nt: TGCGCCAGCAGCTCCACCTCCGGGACAGGGAACTACGAGCAGTACTTC
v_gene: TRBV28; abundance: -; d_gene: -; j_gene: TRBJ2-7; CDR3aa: CATVDLSYEQYF; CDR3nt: TGTGCCACCGTGGACTTATCCTACGAGCAGTACTTC
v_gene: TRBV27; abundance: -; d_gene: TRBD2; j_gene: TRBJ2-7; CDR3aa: CASSPAGGRNEQYF; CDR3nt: TGTGCCAGCAGCCCAGCGGGAGGAAGGAACGAGCAGTACTTC
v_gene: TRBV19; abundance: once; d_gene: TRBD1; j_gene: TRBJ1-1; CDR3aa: CASSTGGRGLTEAFF; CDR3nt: TGTGCCAGTAGTACCGGGGGGAGGGGGCTCACTGAAGCTTTCTTT
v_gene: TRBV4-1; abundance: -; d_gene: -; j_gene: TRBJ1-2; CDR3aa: CASSQDPFEEFYGYTF; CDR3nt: TGCGCCAGCAGCCAAGACCCTTTTGAAGAATTCTATGGCTACACCTTC
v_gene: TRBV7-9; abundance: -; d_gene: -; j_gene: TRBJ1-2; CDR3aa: CASSHPIDGDYGYTF; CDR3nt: TGTGCCAGCAGCCACCCAATTGATGGAGACTATGGCTACACCTTC
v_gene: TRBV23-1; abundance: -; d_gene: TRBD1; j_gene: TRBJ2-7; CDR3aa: CASSQSYLGQGNSYEQYF; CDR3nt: TGCGCCAGCAGTCAATCATATCTTGGACAGGGAAACTCCTACGAGCAGTACTTC
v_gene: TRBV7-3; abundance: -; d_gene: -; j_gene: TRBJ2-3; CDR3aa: CASSDTDTQYF; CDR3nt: TGTGCCAGCAGCGACACAGATACGCAGTATTTT
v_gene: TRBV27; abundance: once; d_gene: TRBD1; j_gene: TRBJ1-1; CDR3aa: CASSPGQGAVNTEAFF; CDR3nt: TGTGCCAGCAGTCCCGGACAGGGGGCGGTGAACACTGAAGCTTTCTTT
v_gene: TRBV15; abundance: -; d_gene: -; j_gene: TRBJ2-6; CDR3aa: CATSTGSGANVLTF; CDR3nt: TGTGCCACCAGCACCGGCTCTGGGGCCAACGTCCTGACTTTC
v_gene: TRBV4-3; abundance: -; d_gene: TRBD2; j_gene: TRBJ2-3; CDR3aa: CASSQESPSGDLDTQYF; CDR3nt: TGCGCCAGCAGCCAAGAATCCCCTAGCGGGGACCTAGATACGCAGTATTTT
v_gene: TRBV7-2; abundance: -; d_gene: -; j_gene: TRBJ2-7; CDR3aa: CASRQVDEQYF; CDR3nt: TGTGCCAGCAGACAAGTCGACGAGCAGTACTTC
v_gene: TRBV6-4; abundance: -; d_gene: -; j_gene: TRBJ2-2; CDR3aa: CASSENTGELFF; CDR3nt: TGTGCCAGCAGTGAAAACACCGGGGAGCTGTTTTTT
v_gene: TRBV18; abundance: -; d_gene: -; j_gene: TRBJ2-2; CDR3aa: CASSLDLTGELFF; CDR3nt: TGTGCCAGCTCCCTTGACCTTACCGGGGAGCTGTTTTTT
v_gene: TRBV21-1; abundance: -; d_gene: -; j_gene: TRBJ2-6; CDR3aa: CASSKESGSAGTSSGANVLTF; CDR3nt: TGTGCCAGCAGCAAAGAGAGCGGGAGCGCGGGAACAAGCTCTGGGGCCAACGTCCTGACTTTC
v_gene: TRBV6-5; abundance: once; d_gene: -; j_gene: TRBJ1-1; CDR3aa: CASSRRGFGGTEAFF; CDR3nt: TGTGCCAGCAGTCGACGGGGTTTCGGGGGTACTGAAGCTTTCTTT
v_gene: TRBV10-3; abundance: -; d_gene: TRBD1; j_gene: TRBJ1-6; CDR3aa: CAIRAGQGGSPLHF; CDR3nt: TGTGCCATCAGGGCGGGACAGGGAGGTTCACCCCTCCACTTT
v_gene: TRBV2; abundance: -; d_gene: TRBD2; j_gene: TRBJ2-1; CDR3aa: CASSLKTSGPYNEQFF; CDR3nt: TGTGCCAGCAGCCTCAAGACTAGCGGGCCTTACAATGAGCAGTTCTTC
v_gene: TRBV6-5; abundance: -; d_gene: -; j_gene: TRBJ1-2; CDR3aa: CASRQSGLYVGYTF; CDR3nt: TGTGCCAGCAGACAATCCGGCCTCTATGTGGGCTACACCTTC
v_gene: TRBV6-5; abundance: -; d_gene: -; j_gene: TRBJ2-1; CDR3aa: CASSSRTYTNEQFF; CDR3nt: TGTGCCAGCAGTTCCCGAACTTACACGAATGAGCAGTTCTTC
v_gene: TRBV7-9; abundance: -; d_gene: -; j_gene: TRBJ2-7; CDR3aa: CASSLVTDSSHEQYF; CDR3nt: TGTGCCAGCAGCTTAGTTACGGACAGTTCTCACGAGCAGTACTTC
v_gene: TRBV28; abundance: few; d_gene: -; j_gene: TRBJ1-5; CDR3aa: CASYKDRSGNQPQHF; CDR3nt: TGTGCCAGCTATAAGGACAGAAGCGGCAATCAGCCCCAGCATTTT
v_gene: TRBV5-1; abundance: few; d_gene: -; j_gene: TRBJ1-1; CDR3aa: CASSVTVMNTEAFF; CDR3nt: TGCGCCAGCAGCGTGACAGTTATGAACACTGAAGCTTTCTTT
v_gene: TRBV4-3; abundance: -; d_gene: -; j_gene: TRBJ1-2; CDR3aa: CASSQDISGNYGYTF; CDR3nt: TGCGCCAGCAGCCAAGATATATCGGGGAACTATGGCTACACCTTC
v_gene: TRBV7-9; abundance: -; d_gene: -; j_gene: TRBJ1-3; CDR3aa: CASSFGTGNTIYF; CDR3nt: TGTGCCAGCAGCTTTGGAACGGGAAACACCATATATTTT
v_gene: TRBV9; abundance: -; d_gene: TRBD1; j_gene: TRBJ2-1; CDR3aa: CASSVRPHVDRGHEQFF; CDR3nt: TGTGCCAGCAGCGTGAGACCCCATGTAGACAGGGGACATGAGCAGTTCTTC
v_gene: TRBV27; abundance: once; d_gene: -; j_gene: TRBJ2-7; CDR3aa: CASRLQRDGSYEQYF; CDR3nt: TGTGCCAGCAGACTCCAACGGGACGGCTCCTACGAGCAGTACTTC
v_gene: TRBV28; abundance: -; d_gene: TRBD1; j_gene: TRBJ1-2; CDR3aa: CASILTGTTNYGYTF; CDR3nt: TGTGCCAGCATCCTGACAGGGACAACTAACTATGGCTACACCTTC
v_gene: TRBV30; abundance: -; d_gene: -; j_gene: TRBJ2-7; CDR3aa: CAWSRISSHEQYF; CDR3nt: TGTGCCTGGAGTAGGATTAGCTCCCACGAGCAGTACTTC
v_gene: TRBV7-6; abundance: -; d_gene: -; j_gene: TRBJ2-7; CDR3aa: CASSNRDTSYEQYF; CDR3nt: TGTGCCAGCAGCAACCGGGACACCTCCTACGAGCAGTACTTC
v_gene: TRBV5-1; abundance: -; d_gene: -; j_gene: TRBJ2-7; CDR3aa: CASSSASPREQYF; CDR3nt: TGCGCCAGCAGCTCGGCGTCCCCCCGGGAGCAGTACTTC